The 20 T cell receptor beta chains presented below share a single source sample, sequenced in a study of T cells in Graves' hyperthyroidism and ophthalmopathy. The CDR3 regions of TCR beta were amplified from RNA transcripts. The study used the HTBI primer set for a first-round RT-PCR of the TCR CDR3. TCRdb re-derived calls from the multiplex PCR reads in MiXCR, one entry per CDR3 protein. Seen here are 500,000 to 550,000 distinct CDR3 sequences, around 20% observed once, and the top ten hold over 45%. The specimen was blood. These receptors originate from a man between 35 and 55 years old with Graves' ophthalmopathy.

This clonotype was seen a handful of times. The V gene is TRBV30, the J gene TRBJ2-1, with 11 bases that match TRBD2. CDR1 and CDR2 from the germline V gene are GTSNPN and SVGIG (reference sequence). With 3 bases clipped from V and 6 bases from J, the junction kept 7 bases outside the gene matches. CDR3 length equals 15 residues. The CDR3 DNA follows: TGTGCCTGGAGCCCAACTAGCGGGAGAAGCAATGAGCAGTTCTTC. It codes for CAWSPTSGRSNEQFF.

This chain connects TRBV18 to TRBJ1-5; D is unclear. CDR1 is KGHSH, CDR2 LQKENI, per germline. The V end was cut by 6 bases, the J end by 11 bases, with 17 bases between. The CDR3 totals 13 residues. DNA of the CDR3: TGTGCCAGCTCCTCGTCCTCCCACGGGGCCCAGCATTTT. It encodes CASSSSSHGAQHF.

This chain joins TRBV29-1 and TRBJ1-2; TRBD1 matches at 9 bases. Losses at the gene ends were 6 bases for V and 4 bases for J; bases not matched to a gene: 6. The CDR3 covers 13 residues. Looked up from germline, CDR1 is SQVTM and CDR2 is ANQGSEA. The CDR3 nucleotides are TGCAGCGTCGGGGACAGGGATCCCTATGGCTACACCTTC. It codes for CSVGDRDPYGYTF.

V usage is TRBV5-1 and J usage is TRBJ2-1; D is unresolved. Per germline, CDR1 SGHRS and CDR2 YFSETQ. The CDR3 loop spans 14 amino acids. Trimming left V 2 bases short and J 0 bases short, with 6 bases between. The CDR3 loop is CASSLANSYNEQFF. CDR3 DNA sequence: TGCGCCAGCAGCTTAGCCAACTCCTACAATGAGCAGTTCTTC.

This clonotype was observed a few times. This rearrangement joins TRBV7-6 to TRBJ2-5; D remains ambiguous. CDR3 length: 13 residues. Trimming took off 3 bases at V and 5 bases at J, with 10 bases between the two ends. Germline CDR1 SGHVS, CDR2 FNYEAQ. For the CDR3, the DNA is TGTGCCAGCAGCTTTGGGGAAAAGGAGACCCAGTACTTC. As protein: CASSFGEKETQYF.

The V gene is TRBV10-1, the J gene TRBJ2-1; no clear D gene. V shed 6 bases and J shed 10 bases, with 16 bases lying between them. Germline-derived CDR1 and CDR2 are WNHNN and SYGVQD (reference sequence). The CDR3 runs 13 residues. Here the CDR3 DNA reads TGCGCCAGCAGCAAATATACCCTCGGGGAGCAGTTCTTC. Translation gives CASSKYTLGEQFF.

This clonotype was observed a handful of times. J is TRBJ2-3 and V is TRBV29-1; D might be TRBD2 (7 bases). Germline V CDR1 and CDR2: SQVTM, ANQGSEA. V lost 5 bases and J lost 3, with 12 bases in between. The CDR3 is 13 amino acids. CDR3 protein: CSVRAGTTDTQYF. The CDR3 coding sequence is TGCAGCGTTAGAGCGGGGACAACAGATACGCAGTATTTT.

The rearrangement uses TRBV19 and TRBJ2-1; 11 nucleotides match TRBD2. The CDR3 is 18 amino acids. J was trimmed by 7 bases and V by 6 bases; bases with no gene match: 17. Germline loops: CDR1 LNHDA, CDR2 SQIVND (reference sequence). The DNA of the CDR3 is TGTGCCAGTAGCTTACTAGCGGGAGACGTTGTAGTTCGGAATGAGCAGTTCTTC. Translation gives CASSLLAGDVVVRNEQFF.

The chain carries TRBV19 and TRBJ1-2, with D perhaps TRBD1 (5 bases). The CDR3 runs to 14 residues. The germline V gene encodes CDR1 LNHDA and CDR2 SQIVND (reference sequence). Trimming left V 3 bases short and J 6 bases short, with 14 bases between. CDR3 loop: CASSMKQARHGYTF. CDR3 DNA sequence: TGTGCCAGTAGTATGAAACAGGCGAGGCATGGCTACACCTTC.

This clonotype has a count of ten or more. The V gene is TRBV6-1, the J gene TRBJ2-3; a possible D gene is TRBD1 (5 bases). The CDR3 is 16 residues long. Trimming pared 1 base from V and 2 bases from J, leaving 13 bases between. The germline V gene encodes CDR1 MNHNS and CDR2 SASEGT. The CDR3 here is CASSEEGRQTTDTQYF. Written as DNA, the CDR3 is TGTGCCAGCAGTGAAGAAGGCCGACAGACCACAGATACGCAGTATTTT.

The chain combines TRBV20-1 with TRBJ1-2; no firm D call. Germline CDR1 and CDR2: DFQATT and SNEGSKA (reference sequence). This CDR3 contains 14 residues. V was clipped by 0 bases and J by 4 bases, with 12 bases between them. The CDR3 spells CSARDQWAPYGYTF. The CDR3 nucleotides read TGCAGTGCTAGAGATCAGTGGGCCCCCTATGGCTACACCTTC.

The genes are TRBV24-1 and TRBJ1-2, with D uncertain. V was trimmed by 1 base and J by 7 bases, leaving 9 bases between them. Germline V gene data show CDR1 as KGHDR and CDR2 as SFDVKD. The CDR3 contains 13 residues. In nucleotides, the CDR3 is TGTGCCACCAGTGATTTCTCGCTTTCTGGCTACACCTTC. Translation gives CATSDFSLSGYTF.

V and J are TRBV12-3 or TRBV12-4 and TRBJ2-7, with TRBD1 as a possible D gene (6 bases). The CDR3 loop spans 15 amino acids. The ends were cut back, 7 bases at V and 0 bases at J, with 16 bases in the middle. CDR3 loop: CASTEETGDSYEQYF. For the CDR3, the DNA is TGTGCCAGCACCGAAGAGACAGGAGACTCCTACGAGCAGTACTTC.

This rearrangement joins TRBV19 to TRBJ1-5; D gene unclear. The CDR3 totals 13 residues. V lost 3 bases, J lost 7 bases, and 10 bases lay in between. CDR1 is LNHDA and CDR2 is SQIVND in the germline V gene (reference sequence). In DNA form, the CDR3 reads TGTGCCAGTAGTATTGGAACAGCCCAGCCCCAGCATTTT. Translation: CASSIGTAQPQHF.

The rearrangement joins TRBV20-1 to TRBJ1-3, with D unclear. The CDR3 extends over 12 amino acids. Germline V gene data show CDR1 as DFQATT and CDR2 as SNEGSKA (reference sequence). V lost 3 bases and J 4 bases, leaving 7 bases between the germline ends. The DNA for the CDR3 is TGCAGTGCTAGGACACAGGGAAACACCATATATTTT. Its translation: CSARTQGNTIYF.

The chain has TRBV3-1 and TRBJ2-4, with D unresolved. The ends were cut back, 4 bases at V and 6 bases at J, with 13 bases in the middle. CDR1 LGHDT and CDR2 YNNKEL come from the germline V gene (reference sequence). CDR3 length: 14 residues. The CDR3 DNA follows: TGTGCCAGCAGCCCCCGGGTCGACCCAAACATTCAGTACTTC. Its translation: CASSPRVDPNIQYF.

The chain couples TRBV13 to TRBJ2-1; D is uncertain. Between the trimmed V and J ends, which lost 3 bases and 4 bases, there was a span of 7 bases. The CDR3 has 13 residues. Germline V CDR1 and CDR2: PRHDT, FYEKMQ (reference sequence). The CDR3 region has the DNA TGTGCCAGCAGCTTTACGGTTTACAATGAGCAGTTCTTC. Translating it yields CASSFTVYNEQFF.

This clonotype was found a few times. The J gene is TRBJ1-3, the V gene TRBV5-5; D gene unclear. The CDR3 spans 14 residues. Germline lookup yields CDR1 SGHKS and CDR2 YYEKEE (reference sequence). V lost 2 bases and J lost 4, with 10 bases in between. CDR3 loop: CASSFWSGGNTIYF. CDR3 bases: TGTGCCAGCAGCTTCTGGTCAGGAGGAAACACCATATATTTT.

Ten or more counts support this clonotype. The genes are TRBV6-2 or TRBV6-3 and TRBJ2-5; TRBD1 or TRBD2 may be the D gene (5 bases each). This CDR3 spans 15 amino acids. CDR1 and CDR2 from the germline V gene are MNHEY and SVGEGT. V shed 2 bases and J shed 5 bases, with 15 bases lying between them. CDR3 in DNA: TGTGCCAGCAGTTACCAGGGTCGGGACGTGGAGACCCAGTACTTC. It translates to CASSYQGRDVETQYF.

The chain joins TRBV6-1 to TRBJ2-1, with D perhaps assigned TRBD1 or TRBD2 (5 bases each). CDR3 length: 15 amino acids. The ends were cut back, 7 bases at V and 6 bases at J, with 19 bases in the middle. Germline-derived CDR1 and CDR2 are MNHNS and SASEGT. The DNA of the CDR3 is TGTGCCAGCACCCCCGGGACCGCCGGGATCAATGAGCAGTTCTTC. Residues: CASTPGTAGINEQFF.